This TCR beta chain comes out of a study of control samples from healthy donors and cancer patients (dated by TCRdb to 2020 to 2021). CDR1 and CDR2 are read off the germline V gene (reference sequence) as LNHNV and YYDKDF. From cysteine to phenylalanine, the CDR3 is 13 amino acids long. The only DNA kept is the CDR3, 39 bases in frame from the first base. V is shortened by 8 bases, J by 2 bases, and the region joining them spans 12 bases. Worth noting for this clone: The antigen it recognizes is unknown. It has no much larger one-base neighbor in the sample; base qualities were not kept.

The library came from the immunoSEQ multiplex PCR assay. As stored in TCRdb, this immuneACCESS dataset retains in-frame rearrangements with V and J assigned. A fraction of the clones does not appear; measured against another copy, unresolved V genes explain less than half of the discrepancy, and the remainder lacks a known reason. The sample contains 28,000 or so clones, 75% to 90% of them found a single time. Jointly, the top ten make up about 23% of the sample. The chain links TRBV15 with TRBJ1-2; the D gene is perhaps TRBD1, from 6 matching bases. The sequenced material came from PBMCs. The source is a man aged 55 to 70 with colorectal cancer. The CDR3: CATDRPSNYGYTF. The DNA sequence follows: TGTGCCACCGACAGGCCCTCAAACTATGGCTACACCTTC.